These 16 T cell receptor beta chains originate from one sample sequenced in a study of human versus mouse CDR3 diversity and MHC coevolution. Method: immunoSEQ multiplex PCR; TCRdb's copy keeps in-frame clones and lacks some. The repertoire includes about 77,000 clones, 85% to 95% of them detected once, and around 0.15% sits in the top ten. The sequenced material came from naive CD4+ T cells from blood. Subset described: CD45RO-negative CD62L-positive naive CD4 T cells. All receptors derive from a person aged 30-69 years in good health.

Here the CDR3 DNA reads TGCAGCGTGACTAAAGAGACCCAGTACTTC. Translation gives CSVTKETQYF. The chain joins TRBV29-1 to TRBJ2-5; tentative D call: TRBD2 (5 bases). The V gene's germline CDR1 is SQVTM and CDR2 ANQGSEA. Deletions cut 6 bases from V and 3 bases from J, with 5 bases between. The CDR3 extends over 10 amino acids.

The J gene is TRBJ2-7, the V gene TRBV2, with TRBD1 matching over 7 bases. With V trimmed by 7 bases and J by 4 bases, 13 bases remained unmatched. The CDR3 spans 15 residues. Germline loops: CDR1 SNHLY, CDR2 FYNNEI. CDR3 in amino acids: CASKTFTGAEYEQYF. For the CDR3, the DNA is TGTGCCAGCAAGACCTTCACAGGGGCAGAGTACGAGCAGTACTTC.

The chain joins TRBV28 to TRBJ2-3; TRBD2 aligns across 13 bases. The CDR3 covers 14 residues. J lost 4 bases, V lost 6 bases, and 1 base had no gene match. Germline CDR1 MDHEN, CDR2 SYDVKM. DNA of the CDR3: TGTGCCAGCAGAACTAGCGGGGGGGCAGATACGCAGTATTTT. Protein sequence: CASRTSGGADTQYF.

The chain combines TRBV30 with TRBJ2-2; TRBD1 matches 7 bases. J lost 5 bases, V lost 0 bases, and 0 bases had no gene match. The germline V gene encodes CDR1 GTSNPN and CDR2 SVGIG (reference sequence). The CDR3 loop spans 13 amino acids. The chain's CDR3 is CAWSVQGTGELFF. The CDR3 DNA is TGTGCCTGGAGTGTACAGGGGACCGGGGAGCTGTTTTTT.

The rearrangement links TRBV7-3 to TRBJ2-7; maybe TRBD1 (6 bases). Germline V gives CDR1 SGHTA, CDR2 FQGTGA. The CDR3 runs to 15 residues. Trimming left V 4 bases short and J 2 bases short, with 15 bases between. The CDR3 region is CASSSPRTDTYEQYF. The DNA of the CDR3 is TGTGCCAGCAGCTCCCCTCGGACAGATACCTACGAGCAGTACTTC.

The DNA of the CDR3 is TGTGCCTGGAGTGTACTCCGTCCGACTAGCGGGAGACGGAATGAGCAGTTCTTC. As protein: CAWSVLRPTSGRRNEQFF. The gene calls are TRBV30 and TRBJ2-1; 12 nucleotides line up with TRBD2. The CDR3 has 18 amino acids. The junction had 13 bases not matched to a gene; V was cut back by 0 bases and J by 7 bases. The germline V gene has CDR1 GTSNPN and CDR2 SVGIG (reference sequence).

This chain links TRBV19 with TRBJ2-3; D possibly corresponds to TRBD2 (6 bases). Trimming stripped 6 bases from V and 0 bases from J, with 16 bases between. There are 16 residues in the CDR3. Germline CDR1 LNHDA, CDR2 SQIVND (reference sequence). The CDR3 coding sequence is TGTGCCAGTAGGAGTTGGGGAGGACGAAGCACAGATACGCAGTATTTT. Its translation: CASRSWGGRSTDTQYF. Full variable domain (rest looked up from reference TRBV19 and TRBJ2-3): DGGITQSPKYLFRKEGQNVTLSCEQNLNHDAMYWYRQDPGQGLRLIYYSQIVNDFQKGDIAEGYSVSREKKESFPLTVTSAQKNPTAFYLCASRSWGGRSTDTQYFGPGTRLTVL.

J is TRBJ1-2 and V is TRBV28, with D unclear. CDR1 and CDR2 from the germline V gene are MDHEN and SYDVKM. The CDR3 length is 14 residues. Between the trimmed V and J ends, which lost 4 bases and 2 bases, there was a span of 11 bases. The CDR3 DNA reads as TGTGCCAGCAGTTCCTACGGGAGGAACTATGGCTACACCTTC. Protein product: CASSSYGRNYGYTF.

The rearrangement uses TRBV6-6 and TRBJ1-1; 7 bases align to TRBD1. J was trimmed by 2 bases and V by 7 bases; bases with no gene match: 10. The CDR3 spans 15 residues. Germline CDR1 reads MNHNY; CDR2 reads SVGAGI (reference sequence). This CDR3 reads CASTRSDRDNTEAFF. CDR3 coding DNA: TGTGCCAGCACTCGATCTGACAGGGATAACACTGAAGCTTTCTTT.

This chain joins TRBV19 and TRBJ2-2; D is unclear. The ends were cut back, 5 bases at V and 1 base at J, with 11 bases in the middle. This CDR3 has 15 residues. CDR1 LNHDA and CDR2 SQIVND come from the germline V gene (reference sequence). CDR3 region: CASSPRLKNTGELFF. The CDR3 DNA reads TGTGCCAGTAGTCCCCGACTGAAGAACACCGGGGAGCTGTTTTTT.

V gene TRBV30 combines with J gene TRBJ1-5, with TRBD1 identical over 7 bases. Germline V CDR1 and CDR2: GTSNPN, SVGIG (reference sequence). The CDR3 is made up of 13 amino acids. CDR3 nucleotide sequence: TGTGCTTCCAAGGGGGCAAGCAATCAGCCCCAGCATTTT. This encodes CASKGASNQPQHF.

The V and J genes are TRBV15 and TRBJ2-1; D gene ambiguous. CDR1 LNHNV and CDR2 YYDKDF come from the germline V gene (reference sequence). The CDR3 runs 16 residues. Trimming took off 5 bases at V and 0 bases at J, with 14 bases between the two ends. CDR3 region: CATSPSTRSSYNEQFF. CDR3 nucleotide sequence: TGTGCCACCAGCCCCAGTACACGGAGCTCCTACAATGAGCAGTTCTTC.

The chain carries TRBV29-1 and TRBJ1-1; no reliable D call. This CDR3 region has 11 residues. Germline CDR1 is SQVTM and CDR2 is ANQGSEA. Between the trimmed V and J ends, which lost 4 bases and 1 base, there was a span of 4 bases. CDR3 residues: CSVGANTEAFF. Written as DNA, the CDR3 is TGCAGCGTTGGCGCGAACACTGAAGCTTTCTTT.

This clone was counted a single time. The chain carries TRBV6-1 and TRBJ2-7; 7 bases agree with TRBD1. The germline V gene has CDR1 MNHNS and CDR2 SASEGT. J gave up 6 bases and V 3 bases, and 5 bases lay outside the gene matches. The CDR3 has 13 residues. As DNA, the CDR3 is TGTGCCAGCAGTGAGATAGGGGGCACCGAGCAGTACTTC. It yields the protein CASSEIGGTEQYF.

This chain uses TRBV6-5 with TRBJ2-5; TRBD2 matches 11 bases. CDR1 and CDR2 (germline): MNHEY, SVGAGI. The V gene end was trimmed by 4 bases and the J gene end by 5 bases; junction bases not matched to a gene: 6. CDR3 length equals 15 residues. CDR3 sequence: CASSSPGLAVETQYF. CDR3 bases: TGTGCCAGCAGTTCGCCGGGACTAGCGGTGGAGACCCAGTACTTC.

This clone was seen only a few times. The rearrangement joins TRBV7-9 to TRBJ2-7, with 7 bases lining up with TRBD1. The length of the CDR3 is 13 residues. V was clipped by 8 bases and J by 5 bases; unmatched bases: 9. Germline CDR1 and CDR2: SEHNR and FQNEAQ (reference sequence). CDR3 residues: CASSRQGSHEQYF. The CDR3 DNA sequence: TGTGCCAGCTCAAGACAGGGTAGCCACGAGCAGTACTTC.